The rows below give T cell receptor beta chains drawn from one sample of a study of identical twins. TCRdb redid the calling of the 5' RACE reads with MiXCR, one entry per CDR3 protein. The sample lists about 810,000 distinct CDR3 sequences, about 12% occurring once. These same data were also listed under a study on yellow fever vaccine responses in identical twins.

The sequenced sample consisted of PBMCs. The receptors shown here come from a woman in her late teens or twenties in good health. Each CDR3 is given with its conserved first and last residue. The order of the fields is clone size, D gene, J gene, V gene, CDR3 DNA, CDR3 protein. The D gene is left open where the match is weak. The size field is filled for only some rows; it gives once, few, many or a size class.

clone size: few; D gene: -; J gene: TRBJ2-7; V gene: TRBV11-3; CDR3 DNA: TGTGCCAGCAGCCCAAGACATGTCGACTACGAGCAGTACTTC; CDR3 protein: CASSPRHVDYEQYF
clone size: few; D gene: -; J gene: TRBJ2-4; V gene: TRBV28; CDR3 DNA: TGTGCCAGCAGTCCCGGACAGCGCCGAGGGCCTAACGTTCAGTACTTC; CDR3 protein: CASSPGQRRGPNVQYF
clone size: few; D gene: -; J gene: TRBJ2-3; V gene: TRBV7-9; CDR3 DNA: TGTGCCAGCAGTCCTTCGAAACCCACAGATACGCAGTATTTT; CDR3 protein: CASSPSKPTDTQYF
clone size: few; D gene: -; J gene: TRBJ2-7; V gene: TRBV12-3/TRBV12-4; CDR3 DNA: TGTGCCAGCAGTGTAGGTGACAACAGCCTACGATATGCGCAGTACTTC; CDR3 protein: CASSVGDNSLRYAQYF
clone size: few; D gene: -; J gene: TRBJ2-5; V gene: TRBV10-3; CDR3 DNA: TGTGCCATCAGTGAGGCTGCGGAGACCCAGTACTTC; CDR3 protein: CAISEAAETQYF
clone size: -; D gene: TRBD1; J gene: TRBJ1-6; V gene: TRBV6-1; CDR3 DNA: TGTGCCAGCGCGGGACAGGGGATTAATTCACCCCTCCACTTT; CDR3 protein: CASAGQGINSPLHF
clone size: -; D gene: -; J gene: TRBJ2-3; V gene: TRBV2; CDR3 DNA: TGTGCCAGCAGTGATTCTAGTCGCACAGATACGCAGTATTTT; CDR3 protein: CASSDSSRTDTQYF
clone size: -; D gene: TRBD2; J gene: TRBJ2-2; V gene: TRBV15; CDR3 DNA: TGTGCCACCAGCAGTGGGACTAGCTTTCCCGGGGAGCTGTTTTTT; CDR3 protein: CATSSGTSFPGELFF
clone size: few; D gene: TRBD2; J gene: TRBJ2-1; V gene: TRBV29-1; CDR3 DNA: TGCAGCGTTGAAGAAGCGAGCGGGAGGGTCGATGAGCAGTTCTTC; CDR3 protein: CSVEEASGRVDEQFF
clone size: few; D gene: -; J gene: TRBJ2-7; V gene: TRBV2; CDR3 DNA: TGTGCCAGCAGTGGGGGTCGGGCCTACGAGCAGTACTTC; CDR3 protein: CASSGGRAYEQYF
clone size: few; D gene: -; J gene: TRBJ1-1; V gene: TRBV27; CDR3 DNA: TGTGCCAGCGGTCCCGGGGCCGCAGGGGTTACTGAAGCTTTCTTT; CDR3 protein: CASGPGAAGVTEAFF
clone size: -; D gene: -; J gene: TRBJ1-1; V gene: TRBV9; CDR3 DNA: TGTGCCAGCAGCCCCCAATCGGCGGGACACCTAACTGAAGCTTTCTTT; CDR3 protein: CASSPQSAGHLTEAFF
clone size: -; D gene: -; J gene: TRBJ1-1; V gene: TRBV6-1; CDR3 DNA: TGTGCCAGCCCCAGGGGCACTGAAGCTTTCTTT; CDR3 protein: CASPRGTEAFF
clone size: -; D gene: -; J gene: TRBJ1-1; V gene: TRBV20-1; CDR3 DNA: TGCAGTGGCCCACCCATGGGCCTCATGAACACTGAAGCTTTCTTT; CDR3 protein: CSGPPMGLMNTEAFF
clone size: few; D gene: TRBD2; J gene: TRBJ2-1; V gene: TRBV2; CDR3 DNA: TGTGCCAGCAGTGGGGGGACTAGCGGGAGATATGAGCAGTTCTTC; CDR3 protein: CASSGGTSGRYEQFF
clone size: -; D gene: -; J gene: TRBJ2-7; V gene: TRBV20-1; CDR3 DNA: TGCAGTGCTAGAGATCAACGTAGCTCCTACGAGCAGTACTTC; CDR3 protein: CSARDQRSSYEQYF
clone size: many; D gene: -; J gene: TRBJ2-3; V gene: TRBV6-6; CDR3 DNA: TGTGCCAGCAGGGTTGGAGATACGCAGTATTTT; CDR3 protein: CASRVGDTQYF
clone size: -; D gene: -; J gene: TRBJ2-7; V gene: TRBV11-3; CDR3 DNA: TGTGCCAGCAGCCGTACGGGTATAACCTACGAGCAGTACTTC; CDR3 protein: CASSRTGITYEQYF
clone size: many; D gene: TRBD2; J gene: TRBJ2-1; V gene: TRBV7-9; CDR3 DNA: TGTGCCAGCAGCTTACTAGCGGGGGTCCCGGGCAATGAGCAGTTCTTC; CDR3 protein: CASSLLAGVPGNEQFF
clone size: -; D gene: -; J gene: TRBJ1-1; V gene: TRBV12-3/TRBV12-4; CDR3 DNA: TGTGCCAGCAGTTTAGGCCGGGGGGCGGTCACTGAAGCTTTCTTT; CDR3 protein: CASSLGRGAVTEAFF
clone size: -; D gene: TRBD2; J gene: TRBJ2-7; V gene: TRBV11-2; CDR3 DNA: TGTGCCAGCAGCTTAGAGACCGGGAGGGTGTACGAGCAGTACTTC; CDR3 protein: CASSLETGRVYEQYF
clone size: few; D gene: -; J gene: TRBJ2-2; V gene: TRBV25-1; CDR3 DNA: TGTGCCAGCAGTGCGGACCGGGGCACCGGGGAGCTGTTTTTT; CDR3 protein: CASSADRGTGELFF
clone size: -; D gene: -; J gene: TRBJ2-3; V gene: TRBV6-1; CDR3 DNA: TGTGCCAGCAGCAACAGCGGGCCTACTGTGGGTACGCAGTATTTT; CDR3 protein: CASSNSGPTVGTQYF
clone size: few; D gene: TRBD1; J gene: TRBJ2-5; V gene: TRBV12-5; CDR3 DNA: TGTGCTAGTGGTTGGACAGGGGGCGCCCAAGAGACCCAGTACTTC; CDR3 protein: CASGWTGGAQETQYF
clone size: -; D gene: -; J gene: TRBJ1-6; V gene: TRBV5-6; CDR3 DNA: TGTGCCAGCAGCTTCAGTACAGGGTATGATTCACCCCTCCACTTT; CDR3 protein: CASSFSTGYDSPLHF